The 21 T cell receptor beta chains below all came from one sample that was sequenced in a study of blood T cell repertoires in COVID-19. Profiled with immunoSEQ multiplex PCR; TCRdb holds only in-frame clones, not every one. The profile shows approximately 310,000 clones, approximately 85% of them singletons. Sequences were obtained from PBMCs or T cells enriched from blood (not recorded which). All receptors derive from a young man who had recovered from COVID-19.

The rearrangement links TRBV24-1 to TRBJ2-1; 12 bases line up with TRBD1. Germline-derived CDR1 and CDR2 are KGHDR and SFDVKD. CDR3 length: 13 amino acids. The V gene end was trimmed by 10 bases and the J gene end by 6 bases; junction bases not matched to a gene: 3. This CDR3 is CATGQGAINEQFF. CDR3 nucleotides: TGTGCCACGGGACAGGGGGCAATCAATGAGCAGTTCTTC.

This chain uses TRBV7-3 with TRBJ1-1, with TRBD1 matching 8 bases. The CDR3 is 15 residues long. The junction had 5 bases not matched to a gene; V was cut back by 4 bases and J by 1 base. Per germline, CDR1 SGHTA and CDR2 FQGTGA. CDR3 bases: TGTGCCAGCAGCTCATCCGGGACAGGGAACACTGAAGCTTTCTTT. Amino acid sequence: CASSSSGTGNTEAFF.

This clone was counted a few times. J is TRBJ1-1 and V is TRBV24-1; D gene unclear. Germline V gene sequence: CDR1 KGHDR, CDR2 SFDVKD. The V end lost 2 bases, the J end lost 7 bases, and 10 bases lay between the germline ends. This CDR3 has 13 residues. In DNA, the CDR3 is TGTGCCACCAGTGATTACAAGGAGGGTGAAGCTTTCTTT. Amino acids: CATSDYKEGEAFF.

The rearrangement joins TRBV4-1 to TRBJ2-7; D not resolved. Germline loops: CDR1 MGHRA, CDR2 YSYEKL. There are 15 residues in the CDR3. Trimming shortened V by 0 bases and J by 6 bases, and 15 bases separated the two germline ends. The CDR3 DNA is TGCGCCAGCAGCCAAGATCACCACTCCAGAGGCGAGCAGTACTTC. It specifies CASSQDHHSRGEQYF.

The chain is built from TRBV15 and TRBJ1-1; TRBD1 agrees at 7 bases. From germline, CDR1 is LNHNV and CDR2 YYDKDF (reference sequence). After removal of 3 bases from V and 5 bases from J, the junction contained 12 bases not matched to a gene. This CDR3 is built from 16 residues. The CDR3 is CATSSYQRTTGTEAFF. CDR3 DNA: TGTGCCACCAGCAGCTACCAGAGAACGACAGGGACTGAAGCTTTCTTT.

This clone was detected once. The chain employs TRBV29-1 and TRBJ1-2; D remains ambiguous. V lost 0 bases and J lost 13, with 15 bases in between. The CDR3 loop spans 12 amino acids. Germline V lookup: CDR1 SQVTM, CDR2 ANQGSEA. CDR3 in amino acids: CSVEDLVLVSTF. The CDR3 DNA reads as TGCAGCGTTGAAGATTTGGTTTTAGTTTCCACCTTC.

This chain links TRBV6-5 with TRBJ2-1; D might be TRBD2 (5 bases). Germline lookup yields CDR1 MNHEY and CDR2 SVGAGI. The CDR3 consists of 14 residues. Trimming cost V 5 bases and J 8 bases, with 16 bases left between them. The CDR3 loop is CASSITKAADEQFF. In DNA, the CDR3 is TGTGCCAGCAGTATTACGAAAGCAGCGGATGAGCAGTTCTTC.

The genes are TRBV4-2 and TRBJ1-1, with 8 bases aligning to TRBD1. The CDR3 spans 16 residues. The germline gives CDR1 LGHNA, CDR2 YNFKEQ. V dropped 0 bases and J dropped 4; count of bases not matched to a gene: 7. This CDR3 reads CASSQDGDRSLTEAFF. CDR3 in DNA: TGTGCCAGCAGCCAAGATGGGGACAGGAGTCTCACTGAAGCTTTCTTT.

The chain joins TRBV4-1 to TRBJ1-2; 9 bases are shared with TRBD1. In germline, CDR1 is MGHRA, CDR2 YSYEKL. The trim removed 1 base at V and 5 bases at J, leaving 17 bases unmatched. The CDR3 has 19 residues. The CDR3 bases are TGCGCCAGCAGCCAAGCCGGACAGGGGAGTCGGGCCCTCCTGTATGGCTACACCTTC. Translating gives CASSQAGQGSRALLYGYTF.

The rearrangement links TRBV2 to TRBJ2-5; tentatively, D is TRBD2 (5 bases). The CDR3 covers 13 residues. Germline V gene lookup returns CDR1 SNHLY and CDR2 FYNNEI. The V and J ends lost 6 bases and 3 bases respectively, with 11 bases between them. The DNA for the CDR3 is TGTGCCAGCAGGGCGGACTTGGAAGAGACCCAGTACTTC. Protein sequence: CASRADLEETQYF.

This clone has only a few counts. CDR3 sequence reads: CASSLMSGQGNQPQHF. CDR3 nucleotide sequence: TGTGCCAGCAGCTTAATGAGCGGCCAGGGGAATCAGCCCCAGCATTTT. V gene TRBV7-8 combines with J gene TRBJ1-5; tentative D call: TRBD1 (6 bases). The CDR3 spans 16 residues. Germline lookup yields CDR1 SGHVS and CDR2 FQNEAQ. V was shortened by 2 bases and J by 4 bases, with 15 bases between the two germline ends.

This chain links TRBV19 with TRBJ2-1; D possibly corresponds to TRBD2 (5 bases). Trimming removed 6 bases at V and 8 bases at J, with 17 bases between. The CDR3 length is 14 residues. Germline V gene lookup returns CDR1 LNHDA and CDR2 SQIVND (reference sequence). The CDR3 DNA reads TGTGCCAGTAGACCCCTGGACGGAGGCGATGAGCAGTTCTTC. The encoded protein is CASRPLDGGDEQFF.

This clone was observed a handful of times. V is TRBV7-2 and J is TRBJ2-3, with D possibly TRBD2 on 6 matching bases. CDR3 size: 15 residues. Germline assignment: CDR1 SGHTA and CDR2 FQGNSA. V shed 3 bases and J shed 2 bases, with 12 bases lying between them. CDR3 DNA sequence: TGTGCCAGCAGCTTGCGGGGAAGGCCCACAGATACGCAGTATTTT. Its protein product is CASSLRGRPTDTQYF.

The V call is TRBV30, the J call TRBJ2-3, with D perhaps matching TRBD2 (6 bases). This CDR3 comprises 14 residues. V lost 5 bases, J lost 1 base, and 13 bases lay in between. The germline V gene encodes CDR1 GTSNPN and CDR2 SVGIG (reference sequence). The CDR3 spells CAWETSSRTDTQYF. CDR3 in DNA: TGTGCCTGGGAGACTAGTTCACGCACAGATACGCAGTATTTT.

The J gene is TRBJ1-6, the V gene TRBV18; a weak D match, TRBD1 (5 bases). V lost 6 bases, J lost 7 bases, and 13 bases lay in between. The V gene's germline CDR1 is KGHSH and CDR2 LQKENI. CDR3 size: 14 residues. The CDR3 reads CASSIGGMNSPLHF. The CDR3 DNA sequence: TGTGCCAGCTCTATCGGGGGGATGAATTCACCCCTCCACTTT.

The table lists this clone with a count of one. The chain is built from TRBV6-5 and TRBJ2-1; possible D gene TRBD2, 5 bases. The CDR3 runs to 15 residues. The V end was cut by 4 bases, the J end by 0 bases, with 10 bases between. The germline V gene has CDR1 MNHEY and CDR2 SVGAGI. CDR3 in DNA: TGTGCCAGCAGTTTATCGGGGAGCTCCTACAATGAGCAGTTCTTC. Amino acid sequence: CASSLSGSSYNEQFF.

The J gene is TRBJ1-2, the V gene TRBV2, with D maybe TRBD1 (6 bases). V lost 7 bases, J lost 4 bases, and 13 bases lay in between. The CDR3 extends over 13 amino acids. Looked up from germline, CDR1 is SNHLY and CDR2 is FYNNEI. The CDR3, as DNA: TGTGCCAGCACAGGGGAGATTGTCTATGGCTACACCTTC. It encodes CASTGEIVYGYTF.

The rearrangement links TRBV7-3 to TRBJ1-1; D perhaps matches TRBD1 (6 bases). The V end lost 5 bases, the J end lost 1 base, and 26 bases lay between the germline ends. Germline V gene lookup returns CDR1 SGHTA and CDR2 FQGTGA. This CDR3 region has 19 residues. In DNA form, the CDR3 reads TGTGCCAGCAGCCCACAACCCCAGGGGATTACGAGGCAGAACACTGAAGCTTTCTTT. Its protein is CASSPQPQGITRQNTEAFF.

The chain joins TRBV7-9 to TRBJ1-6; 9 bases are a match to TRBD1. Trimming cost V 5 bases and J 17 bases; bases outside gene matches: 10. Germline CDR1 and CDR2: SEHNR and FQNEAQ (reference sequence). CDR3 length equals 13 residues. The CDR3 coding sequence is TGTGCCAGCAGCAACTGGGACAGGGAGGCGGTCCACTTT. Its protein product is CASSNWDREAVHF.

There are a few counts of this clone. This chain links TRBV3-1 (or the pseudogene TRBV3-2) with TRBJ1-2; D remains ambiguous. The CDR3 loop spans 11 amino acids. V was trimmed by 5 bases and J by 7 bases, leaving 8 bases between them. Germline V gene data show CDR1 as LGHDT and CDR2 as YNNKEL (reference sequence). CDR3 in amino acids: CASSGSGGYTF. For the CDR3, the DNA is TGTGCCAGCAGCGGATCGGGTGGCTACACCTTC.

This chain connects TRBV5-5 to TRBJ2-1; 7 bases fit TRBD2. The CDR3 sequence is 14 residues long. Germline values: CDR1 SGHKS, CDR2 YYEKEE (reference sequence). The J segment lost 5 bases and the V segment lost 2 bases, leaving 4 bases of the junction unmatched. The CDR3 DNA follows: TGTGCCAGCAGCTTCCGCGGGGGAAACAATGAGCAGTTCTTC. This gives the protein CASSFRGGNNEQFF.